The 5 T cell receptor beta chains reported below all come from one sample, sequenced in a study of T cell responses to AZD1222 COVID-19 vaccine. Using immunoSEQ multiplex PCR, the repertoire was profiled, and TCRdb retains in-frame clones only, with some absent. This sample has approximately 150,000 clones, with about nine tenths found just once. Sequenced here: peripheral blood, sampled 28 days after the second AZD1222 dose. The receptor set was obtained from an adult who received the AZD1222 COVID-19 vaccine.

The chain couples TRBV19 to TRBJ2-1, with 7 bases aligning to TRBD1. This CDR3 is 15 amino acids long. Germline CDR1 and CDR2: LNHDA and SQIVND (reference sequence). Unmatched junction bases numbered 3, after V lost 0 bases and J lost 4 bases. The CDR3 DNA reads as TGTGCCAGTAGTATAGACGGGACAGCTTACAATGAGCAGTTCTTC. Translation gives CASSIDGTAYNEQFF.

This rearrangement joins TRBV10-3 to TRBJ2-1, with D hard to call. Trimming pared 8 bases from V and 0 bases from J, leaving 11 bases between. This CDR3 has 14 residues. Germline loops: CDR1 ENHRY, CDR2 SYGVKD. The CDR3 sequence: CAIQAAASYNEQFF. The CDR3 DNA reads as TGTGCCATCCAGGCGGCAGCCTCCTACAATGAGCAGTTCTTC.

V usage is TRBV7-8 and J usage is TRBJ1-3, with D perhaps TRBD1 (6 bases). The V gene's germline CDR1 is SGHVS and CDR2 FQNEAQ. V was pared by 6 bases and J by 2 bases, with 14 bases between. CDR3 length: 15 amino acids. The CDR3 spells CASRPGVQAGNTIYF. CDR3 coding DNA: TGTGCCAGCAGACCAGGGGTTCAGGCTGGAAACACCATATATTTT.

The J gene is TRBJ2-7, the V gene TRBV15; TRBD2 might be the D (6 bases). This CDR3 spans 15 amino acids. Germline CDR1 is LNHNV and CDR2 is YYDKDF (reference sequence). Trimming shortened V by 0 bases and J by 9 bases, and 18 bases separated the two germline ends. The CDR3 loop is CATSRDLGKAGGQYF. The CDR3 nucleotides read TGTGCCACCAGCAGAGATTTGGGGAAAGCGGGCGGGCAGTACTTC. The full variable domain, with the rest looked up from reference TRBV15 and TRBJ2-7, is DAMVIQNPRYQVTQFGKPVTLSCSQTLNHNVMYWYQQKSSQAPKLLFHYYDKDFNNEADTPDNFQSRRPNTSFCFLDIRSPGLGDTAMYLCATSRDLGKAGGQYFGPGTRLTVT.

The rearrangement links TRBV30 to TRBJ1-4; a weak D match, TRBD1 (5 bases). The CDR3 length is 13 residues. The germline V gene encodes CDR1 GTSNPN and CDR2 SVGIG (reference sequence). Trimming left V 1 base short and J 5 bases short, with 8 bases between. The CDR3 coding sequence is TGTGCCTGGAGTGGGACACTGAATGAAAAACTGTTTTTT. Protein sequence: CAWSGTLNEKLFF.